The present TCR beta chain was sequenced within a study of early T cells in non-severe SARS-CoV-2 infection. Each single cDNA molecule received a unique molecular identifier. TCRdb re-derived calls from the 5' RACE reads in MiXCR, one entry per CDR3 protein. The data show just under 60,000 distinct CDR3 sequences, roughly 8% seen once. Specimen: whole blood. This clonotype was obtained from an adult who was a healthcare worker with PCR-confirmed SARS-CoV-2 infection or an uninfected control (not recorded which).

CDR3: CASSQDANSYNSPLHF. CDR3 DNA sequence: TGTGCCAGCAGCCAAGACGCCAACTCCTATAATTCACCCCTCCACTTT. The chain links TRBV4-2 to TRBJ1-6, with D hard to call. Trimming removed 0 bases from V and 0 bases from J, with 6 bases in between. The CDR3 runs 16 residues. CDR1 LGHNA and CDR2 YNFKEQ come from the germline V gene.